The 21 T cell receptor beta chains listed next were all sequenced from one sample in a study of T cells after yellow fever vaccination. TCRdb reprocessed the 5' RACE reads with MiXCR, giving one entry per CDR3 protein. The sample has 300,000 to 450,000 distinct CDR3 sequences, 6.2% seen once; the top ten hold approximately 16%. The starting material was PBMCs, obtained 5 days after the yellow fever booster vaccination. These receptors came from a man aged 30 to 45 who received the YFV17D yellow fever vaccine.

This clonotype appeared a few times. The chain recombines TRBV7-2 with TRBJ2-1, with 11 positions matching TRBD2. Germline CDR1 SGHTA, CDR2 FQGNSA. The CDR3 consists of 16 residues. V lost 5 bases, J lost 8 bases, and 11 bases stayed unmatched. As DNA, the CDR3 is TGTGCCAGCAGCCCCAAGGTTCTAGCGGGAGGTGATGAGCAGTTCTTC. Translated, it gives CASSPKVLAGGDEQFF.

The chain links TRBV12-3 or TRBV12-4 to TRBJ1-5; D remains ambiguous. This CDR3 comprises 14 residues. V shed 6 bases and J shed 8 bases, with 17 bases lying between them. The CDR3 protein is CASRYLAGNEPQHF. The CDR3 DNA is TGTGCCAGCAGGTACCTCGCGGGTAATGAGCCCCAGCATTTT.

There are many counts of this clonotype. This rearrangement joins TRBV5-1 to TRBJ2-3; maybe TRBD2 (6 bases). Trimming took 0 bases from V and 4 from J, leaving 15 bases between them. Germline CDR1 is SGHRS and CDR2 is YFSETQ. This CDR3 is 16 amino acids long. In DNA form, the CDR3 reads TGCGCCAGCAGCTTGGCGGGAGAGCGAGAGGCAGATACGCAGTATTTT. It codes for CASSLAGEREADTQYF.

This clonotype has at least ten counts. This chain uses TRBV28 with TRBJ1-5, with D possibly matching TRBD1 (5 bases). The V and J ends lost 2 bases and 7 bases respectively, with 12 bases between them. This CDR3 is built from 14 residues. CDR1 is MDHEN, CDR2 SYDVKM, per germline. The CDR3: CASSLGGFGQPQHF. As DNA, the CDR3 is TGTGCCAGCAGTTTAGGGGGGTTTGGACAGCCCCAGCATTTT.

This clonotype was recorded at least ten times. J is TRBJ2-7 and V is TRBV25-1; D call uncertain. Germline CDR1 MGHDK, CDR2 SYGVNS. V lost 7 bases to trimming and J lost 0 bases, with 10 bases between them. The CDR3 is made up of 13 amino acids. CDR3 region: CASKSPGSYEQYF. The CDR3, as DNA: TGTGCCAGCAAGAGTCCGGGCTCCTACGAGCAGTACTTC.

Only a few counts were recorded for this clonotype. The V and J genes are TRBV7-6 and TRBJ2-3; TRBD1 agrees at 8 bases. Germline CDR1 SGHVS, CDR2 FNYEAQ. The CDR3 runs to 13 residues. V was clipped by 7 bases and J by 15 bases; unmatched bases: 15. The CDR3 DNA is TGTGCCAGCATCAACCCCGGACAGGGAAGACCATATTTT. This gives the protein CASINPGQGRPYF. Complete variable domain (other parts from reference TRBV7-6 and TRBJ2-3): GAGVSQSPRYKVTKRGQDVALRCDPISGHVSLYWYRQALGQGPEFLTYFNYEAQQDKSGLPNDRFSAERPEGSISTLTIQRTEQRDSAMYRCASINPGQGRPYFGPGTRLTVL.

The chain uses TRBV23-1 and TRBJ1-5; D is unclear. TRBV23-1 is given ORF status, its function remaining uncertain. V was cut by 4 bases and J by 7 bases, with 14 bases left in between. This CDR3 is 14 amino acids long. The CDR3 loop is CASSPDRVWQPQHF. CDR3 in DNA: TGCGCCAGCAGTCCTGATCGGGTTTGGCAGCCCCAGCATTTT.

Only a few counts were recorded for this clonotype. For the CDR3, the DNA is TGTGCCATCAGTGAGTCCCCGGGACACAATCAGCCCCAGCATTTT. Its translation is CAISESPGHNQPQHF. The chain links TRBV10-3 to TRBJ1-5; D possibly corresponds to TRBD1 (6 bases). Germline CDR1 ENHRY, CDR2 SYGVKD. The CDR3 is 15 residues long. Trimming removed 0 bases at V and 3 bases at J, with 9 bases between.

This chain joins TRBV12-3 or TRBV12-4 and TRBJ1-4; 9 bases line up with TRBD1. V gave up 5 bases and J gave up 2 bases; unmatched junction bases: 9. This CDR3 is built from 17 residues. The CDR3 nucleotides are TGTGCCAGCAGTCCCGGGACAGGGCAACGTACTAATGAAAAACTGTTTTTT. Translation: CASSPGTGQRTNEKLFF.

The V gene is TRBV18, the J gene TRBJ2-7; no clear D gene. Germline CDR1 KGHSH, CDR2 LQKENI. V shed 5 bases and J shed 4 bases, with 12 bases lying between them. The CDR3 is 13 residues long. The CDR3 is CASSDPRVYEQYF. CDR3 nucleotide sequence: TGTGCCAGCTCAGACCCTAGAGTATACGAGCAGTACTTC.

Ten or more counts support this clonotype. The chain combines TRBV29-1 with TRBJ1-3; D remains ambiguous. Germline V CDR1 and CDR2: SQVTM, ANQGSEA. The CDR3 sequence is 16 residues long. Trimming took 7 bases from V and 0 from J, leaving 19 bases between them. The CDR3 DNA follows: TGCAGCGCCTCCCTCCCTTACGAAAACTCTGGAAACACCATATATTTT. Translated: CSASLPYENSGNTIYF.

The J gene is TRBJ2-5, the V gene TRBV12-3 or TRBV12-4; possibly TRBD2 for D (5 bases). The CDR3 contains 14 residues. Trimming cost V 2 bases and J 5 bases, with 12 bases left between them. DNA for the CDR3: TGTGCCAGCAGTTTACTACGGGGAAGCGAGACCCAGTACTTC. Its protein is CASSLLRGSETQYF.

In this sample, this clonotype turned up a few times. J is TRBJ2-1 and V is TRBV4-3; no firm D call. CDR1 is LGHNA, CDR2 YSLEER, per germline. The germline V and J ends were trimmed by 0 bases and 0 bases, with 15 bases remaining between them. This CDR3 is built from 18 residues. CDR3 coding DNA: TGCGCCAGCAGCCAAGATATTCCCAGCGATATCTCCTACAATGAGCAGTTCTTC. Residues: CASSQDIPSDISYNEQFF.

The table lists this clonotype with many counts. This chain uses TRBV5-5 with TRBJ2-7; no firm D call. There are 11 residues in the CDR3. Trimming stripped 2 bases from V and 5 bases from J, with 5 bases between. The germline V gene encodes CDR1 SGHKS and CDR2 YYEKEE (reference sequence). The DNA for the CDR3 is TGTGCCAGCAGCTTATCGGACGAGCAGTACTTC. It codes for CASSLSDEQYF.

This clonotype was recorded a few times. V gene TRBV20-1 combines with J gene TRBJ2-5; D gene ambiguous. CDR1 and CDR2 from the germline V gene are DFQATT and SNEGSKA (reference sequence). V lost 6 bases to trimming and J lost 4 bases, with 12 bases between them. The CDR3 consists of 12 residues. CDR3 residues: CSAVGSRETQYF. In DNA form, the CDR3 reads TGCAGTGCCGTAGGGTCCCGAGAGACCCAGTACTTC.

This clonotype turned up a few times. The chain uses TRBV20-1 and TRBJ2-3; perhaps TRBD1 as D (6 bases). Trimming removed 6 bases from V and 6 bases from J, with 13 bases in between. This CDR3 is built from 12 residues. Per the germline V gene, CDR1 is DFQATT and CDR2 is SNEGSKA (reference sequence). DNA of the CDR3: TGCAGTGCCGAGGGGGTGGGGGATACGCAGTATTTT. As protein: CSAEGVGDTQYF.

The CDR3 reads CASSLGDRTVAFF. The CDR3 DNA follows: TGTGCCAGCAGTTTAGGGGATCGGACAGTAGCTTTCTTT. The chain employs TRBV12-3 or TRBV12-4 and TRBJ1-1, with D possibly TRBD1 on 6 matching bases. The CDR3 contains 13 residues. Trimming took off 1 base at V and 10 bases at J, with 13 bases between the two ends.

This clonotype was recorded at least ten times. This chain uses TRBV12-3 or TRBV12-4 with TRBJ2-2, with 8 bases identical to TRBD1. V shed 7 bases, J shed 1 base, and the junction held 2 bases outside the gene matches. There are 14 residues in the CDR3. The CDR3 nucleotides are TGTGCCAGCACCGGACAGGGGAACACCGGGGAGCTGTTTTTT. It codes for CASTGQGNTGELFF.

This clonotype was detected ten times or more. This chain links TRBV5-7 with TRBJ2-7, with D tentatively TRBD2 (5 bases). TRBV5-7 is an ORF for which the function is uncertain. The CDR3 has 15 amino acids. Trimming removed 7 bases from V and 0 bases from J, with 17 bases in between. The CDR3 spells CASVLASIGSYEQYF. DNA of the CDR3: TGTGCCAGCGTTCTAGCTAGCATTGGCTCCTACGAGCAGTACTTC.

This clonotype was seen a few times. The chain recombines TRBV7-2 with TRBJ2-1; the D is unclear. V was shortened by 1 base and J by 4 bases, with 8 bases between the two germline ends. The CDR3 runs 14 residues. Germline loops: CDR1 SGHTA, CDR2 FQGNSA. This CDR3 is CASSLVGLYNEQFF. CDR3 nucleotides: TGTGCCAGCAGCTTAGTTGGCTTATACAATGAGCAGTTCTTC.

The genes are TRBV7-6 and TRBJ2-7; D is perhaps TRBD2 (6 bases). Trimming shortened V by 5 bases and J by 3 bases, and 17 bases separated the two germline ends. CDR3 length equals 15 residues. CDR1 and CDR2 from the germline V gene are SGHVS and FNYEAQ. Here the CDR3 DNA reads TGTGCCAGCAGCGAGCAGGGACTTTCAGGCTACGAGCAGTACTTC. Translating gives CASSEQGLSGYEQYF.